This T cell receptor (beta chain) was identified during a study of CD8+ T cells in alopecia areata. Germline lookup yields CDR1 SEHNR and CDR2 FQNEAQ (reference sequence). CDR3 length equals 13 residues. TCR sequencing used cDNA made by reverse transcription of extracted RNA. Clones were read by immunoSEQ multiplex PCR, and TCRdb kept only the in-frame ones, dropping some. This sample yields some 45,000 clones, of which roughly 92% are seen a single time; 15% to 20% belongs to the top ten. Sample treatment: oral pan-JAK inhibitor, 5-10 mg twice daily. The study's findings and limits: Tofacitinib delivered significant drops in scalp clonality and in expanded CD8+ clones among the top 100. Persistence during tofacitinib was seen for many expanded lesional clones in scalp and blood.

Worth noting for this clone: The antigen is unknown. At one end the junction does not follow the germline gene, possibly because of a read error.

This chain links TRBV7-9 with TRBJ2-1; D perhaps matches TRBD1 (6 bases). The receptor comes from a human donor with alopecia areata. The specimen was CD8+ T cells sorted from blood, collected at week 24, from a patient treated with tofacitinib. Written as DNA, the CDR3 is TGTGCCAGCAGCTTACAGACAGGAGGTGAGCAGCTCTTC. It specifies CASSLQTGGEQLF.